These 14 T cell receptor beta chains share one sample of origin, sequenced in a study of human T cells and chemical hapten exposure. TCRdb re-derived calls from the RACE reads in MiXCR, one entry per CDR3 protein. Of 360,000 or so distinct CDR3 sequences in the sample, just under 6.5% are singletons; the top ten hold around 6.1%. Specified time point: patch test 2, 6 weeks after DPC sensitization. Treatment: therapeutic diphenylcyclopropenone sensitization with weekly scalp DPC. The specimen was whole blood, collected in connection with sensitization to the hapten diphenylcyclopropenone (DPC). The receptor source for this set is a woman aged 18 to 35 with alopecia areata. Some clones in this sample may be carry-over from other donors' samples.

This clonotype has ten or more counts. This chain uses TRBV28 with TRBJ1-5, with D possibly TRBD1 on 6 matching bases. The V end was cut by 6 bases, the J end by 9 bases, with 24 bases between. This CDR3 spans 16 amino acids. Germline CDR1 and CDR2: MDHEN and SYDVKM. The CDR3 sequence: CASRIGGDRSSWPQHF. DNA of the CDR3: TGTGCCAGCAGGATCGGCGGCGACAGGTCTTCTTGGCCCCAGCATTTT.

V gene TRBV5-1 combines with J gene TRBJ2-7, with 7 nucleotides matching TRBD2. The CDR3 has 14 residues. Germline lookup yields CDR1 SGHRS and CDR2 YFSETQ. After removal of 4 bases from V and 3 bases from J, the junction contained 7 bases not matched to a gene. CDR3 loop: CASSPGGGGYEQYF. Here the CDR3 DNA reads TGCGCCAGCAGCCCGGGCGGCGGGGGCTACGAGCAGTACTTC.

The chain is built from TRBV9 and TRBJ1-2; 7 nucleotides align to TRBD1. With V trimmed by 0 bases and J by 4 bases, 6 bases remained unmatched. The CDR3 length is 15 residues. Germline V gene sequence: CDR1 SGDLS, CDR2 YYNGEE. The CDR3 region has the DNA TGTGCCAGCAGCGTAGGGCAGGGGGATGGCTATGGCTACACCTTC. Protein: CASSVGQGDGYGYTF.

CDR3 DNA sequence: TGTGCCAGCACTAGCGAAACAAACACTGAAGCTTTCTTT. This codes for CASTSETNTEAFF. The chain recombines TRBV2 with TRBJ1-1; no clear D. CDR3 length: 13 residues. Germline loops: CDR1 SNHLY, CDR2 FYNNEI. V was pared by 7 bases and J by 2 bases, with 11 bases between.

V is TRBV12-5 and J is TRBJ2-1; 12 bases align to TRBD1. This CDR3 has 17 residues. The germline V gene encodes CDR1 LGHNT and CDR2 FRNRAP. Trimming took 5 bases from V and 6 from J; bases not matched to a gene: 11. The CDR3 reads CASGLNPGQGARNEQFF. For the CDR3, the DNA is TGTGCTAGTGGTCTCAATCCGGGACAGGGGGCCCGCAATGAGCAGTTCTTC.

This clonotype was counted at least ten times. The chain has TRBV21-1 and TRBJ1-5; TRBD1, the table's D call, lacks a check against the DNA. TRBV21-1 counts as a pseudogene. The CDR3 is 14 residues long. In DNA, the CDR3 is TGTGCCAGCAGAGCGGGACAGGGGGATCAGCCCCAGCATTTT. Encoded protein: CASRAGQGDQPQHF.

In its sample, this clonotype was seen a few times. This CDR3 is CASSKLTGLSYEQYF. In DNA form, the CDR3 reads TGCGCCAGCAGCAAATTGACAGGGCTCTCCTACGAGCAGTACTTC. The chain is built from TRBV5-1 and TRBJ2-7; 7 bases are a match to TRBD1. Germline assignment: CDR1 SGHRS and CDR2 YFSETQ. V shed 4 bases, J shed 0 bases, and the junction held 7 bases outside the gene matches. CDR3 length equals 15 residues.

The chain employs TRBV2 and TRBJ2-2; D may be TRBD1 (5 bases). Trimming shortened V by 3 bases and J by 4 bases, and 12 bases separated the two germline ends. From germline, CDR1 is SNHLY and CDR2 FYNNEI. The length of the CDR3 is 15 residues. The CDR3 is CASSERQLSTGELFF. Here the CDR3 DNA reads TGTGCCAGCAGTGAGCGACAGCTGTCCACCGGGGAGCTGTTTTTT.

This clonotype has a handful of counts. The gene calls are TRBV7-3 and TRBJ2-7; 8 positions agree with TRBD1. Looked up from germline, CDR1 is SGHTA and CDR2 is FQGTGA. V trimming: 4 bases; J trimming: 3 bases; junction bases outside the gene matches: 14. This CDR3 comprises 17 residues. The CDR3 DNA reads TGTGCCAGCAGCTGGGTGAGCGGACAGGGCCAGCTCTACGAGCAGTACTTC. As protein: CASSWVSGQGQLYEQYF.

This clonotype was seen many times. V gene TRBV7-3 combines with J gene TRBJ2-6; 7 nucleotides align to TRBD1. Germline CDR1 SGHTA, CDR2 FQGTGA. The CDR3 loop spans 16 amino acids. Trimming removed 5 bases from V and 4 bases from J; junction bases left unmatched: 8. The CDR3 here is CASSIDRATGANVLTF. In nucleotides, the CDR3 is TGTGCCAGCAGCATAGACAGGGCGACAGGGGCCAACGTCCTGACTTTC.

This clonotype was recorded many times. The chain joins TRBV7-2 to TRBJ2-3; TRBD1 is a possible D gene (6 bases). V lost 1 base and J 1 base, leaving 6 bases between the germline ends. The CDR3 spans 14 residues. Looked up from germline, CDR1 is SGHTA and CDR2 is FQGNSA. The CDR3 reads CASSLDRGTDTQYF. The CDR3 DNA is TGTGCCAGCAGCTTAGACAGGGGCACAGATACGCAGTATTTT.

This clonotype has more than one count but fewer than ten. Here the CDR3 DNA reads TGTGCCACAGGAAGGGCCGGGGAGCTGTTTTTT. Its protein is CATGRAGELFF. The chain has TRBV19 and TRBJ2-2; D ambiguous. CDR3 size: 11 residues. Germline V CDR1 and CDR2: LNHDA, SQIVND (reference sequence). Trimming stripped 10 bases from V and 6 bases from J, with 9 bases between.

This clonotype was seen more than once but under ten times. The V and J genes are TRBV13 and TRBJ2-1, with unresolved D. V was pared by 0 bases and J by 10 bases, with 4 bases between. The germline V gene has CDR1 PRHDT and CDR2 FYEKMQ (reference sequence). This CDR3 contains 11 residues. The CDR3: CASSLGQEQFF. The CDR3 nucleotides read TGTGCCAGCAGCTTAGGACAGGAGCAGTTCTTC.

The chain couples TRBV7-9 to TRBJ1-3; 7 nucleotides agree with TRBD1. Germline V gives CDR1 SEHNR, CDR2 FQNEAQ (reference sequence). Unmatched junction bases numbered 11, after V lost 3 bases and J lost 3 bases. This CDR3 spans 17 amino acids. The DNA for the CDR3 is TGTGCCAGCAGCTTCTTTACCGGGACAGCCTTTGGAAACACCATATATTTT. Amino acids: CASSFFTGTAFGNTIYF.